This T cell receptor (beta chain) derives from a study of blood T cells in healthy people across ages. The CDR3 runs to 15 residues. The germline V and J ends were trimmed by 4 bases and 4 bases, with 15 bases remaining between them. Germline V gene sequence: CDR1 SGDLS, CDR2 YYNGEE. Together with a sample-barcoded 5' primer, a J-beta primer mix was included in a second PCR lasting roughly 7 to 11 cycles. Each CDR3 protein is one row after TCRdb ran MiXCR on the 5' RACE reads. The table has 800,000 to 950,000 distinct CDR3 sequences, about 36% seen once; the top ten hold 10% to 15%. This clonotype was picked up many times.

This chain joins TRBV9 and TRBJ2-1, with D perhaps assigned TRBD1 or TRBD2 (5 bases each). Sequenced: blood. The receptor was isolated from a man younger than 35 in good health. The chain's CDR3 is CASSPHGDGYNEQFF. The CDR3 DNA follows: TGTGCCAGCAGCCCCCATGGGGACGGTTACAATGAGCAGTTCTTC.